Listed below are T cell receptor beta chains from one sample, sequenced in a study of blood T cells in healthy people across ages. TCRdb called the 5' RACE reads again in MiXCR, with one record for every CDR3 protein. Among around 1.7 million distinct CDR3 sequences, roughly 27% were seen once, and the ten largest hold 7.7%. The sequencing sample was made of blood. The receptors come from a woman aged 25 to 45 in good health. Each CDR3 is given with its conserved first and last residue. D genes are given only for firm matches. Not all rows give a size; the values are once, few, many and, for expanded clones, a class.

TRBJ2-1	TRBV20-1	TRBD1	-	TGCAGTGCGAGGACAGGGGGCGGGTCCTCCTACAATGAGCAGTTCTTC	CSARTGGGSSYNEQFF
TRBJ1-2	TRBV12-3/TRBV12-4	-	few	TGTGCCAGCAGTCCGGAGGGGGGCAGCTATGGCTACACCTTC	CASSPEGGSYGYTF
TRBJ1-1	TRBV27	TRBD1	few	TGTGCCAGCAGTGACCAGGGGGGAGGAACTGAAGCTTTCTTT	CASSDQGGGTEAFF
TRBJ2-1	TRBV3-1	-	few	TGTGCCAGCAGCCAAGAAGGCCCGCTGGGTGAGCAGTTCTTC	CASSQEGPLGEQFF
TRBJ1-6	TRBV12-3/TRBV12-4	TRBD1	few	TGTGCCAGCAGTTCGACAGGGAGCGGGGTTTCACCCCTCCACTTT	CASSSTGSGVSPLHF
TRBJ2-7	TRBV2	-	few	TGTGCCAGCAGTGAAACACAGGAGACCTACGAGCAGTACTTC	CASSETQETYEQYF
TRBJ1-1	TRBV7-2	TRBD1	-	TGTGCCAGCAGCATGACAGGGGTCGGCACTGAAGCTTTCTTT	CASSMTGVGTEAFF
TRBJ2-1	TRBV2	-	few	TGTGCCAGCAGTGAATCAACCTCCTACAATGAGCAGTTCTTC	CASSESTSYNEQFF
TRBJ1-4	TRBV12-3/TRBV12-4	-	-	TGTGCCAGCAGTTTTTCCGATGCAACTAATGAAAAACTGTTTTTT	CASSFSDATNEKLFF
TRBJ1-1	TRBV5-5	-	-	TGTGCCAGCAGCTTGGGGGGTATGGGGGCCACTGAAGCTTTCTTT	CASSLGGMGATEAFF
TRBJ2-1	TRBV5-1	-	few	TGCGCCAGCAGCTTGAGCGGGACAGCCCTTTCAGTGCAGTTCTTC	CASSLSGTALSVQFF
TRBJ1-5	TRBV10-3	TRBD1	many	TGTGCCATCAGTGAGTCAGCAGGGGGGAATCAGCCCCAGCATTTT	CAISESAGGNQPQHF
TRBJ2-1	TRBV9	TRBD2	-	TGTGCCAGCAGCGTCCGAAGCGGGAGCTCCTACAATGAGCAGTTCTTC	CASSVRSGSSYNEQFF
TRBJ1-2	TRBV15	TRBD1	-	TGTGCCACCAGCAGAGGGAATAACAGGGGACCCTATGGCCACACCTTC	CATSRGNNRGPYGHTF
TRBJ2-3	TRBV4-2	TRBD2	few	TGTGCCAGCAGCCAAGCGGGGGGGCAGACAGATACGCAGTATTTT	CASSQAGGQTDTQYF
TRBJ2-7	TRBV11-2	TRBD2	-	TGTGCCAGCAGCTCCCCCCGCGGGAGGAAGGACGAGCAGTACTTC	CASSSPRGRKDEQYF
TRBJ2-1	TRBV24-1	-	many	TGTGCCACCAGTGATTTGTTCGATGAGCAGTTCTTC	CATSDLFDEQFF
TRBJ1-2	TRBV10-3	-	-	TGTGCCATCAGTGAGGTGGCTCCGAATGGCTACACCTTC	CAISEVAPNGYTF
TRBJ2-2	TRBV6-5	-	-	TGTGCCAGCAGTTGGGCGGGGTCCGGGGAGCTGTTTTTT	CASSWAGSGELFF
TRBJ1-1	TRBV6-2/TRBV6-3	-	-	TGTGCCAGCAAGTATGGGGGCACTGAAGCTTTCTTT	CASKYGGTEAFF
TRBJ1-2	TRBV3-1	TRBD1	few	TGTGCCAGCAGCCAAGAAAGGTGGACAGGGAAGTTCAGTGGCTACACCTTC	CASSQERWTGKFSGYTF
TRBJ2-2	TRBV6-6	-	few	TGTGCCAGCAGCTCCGGTGCCGGGGAGCTGTTTTTT	CASSSGAGELFF
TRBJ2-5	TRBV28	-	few	TGTGCCAGCAGGCGGGGCTCCCGGAAGACCCAGTACTTC	CASRRGSRKTQYF
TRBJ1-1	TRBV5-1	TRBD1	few	TGCGCCAGCAGCCCACAGGGGGCCGAGGTGGGCACTGAAGCTTTCTTT	CASSPQGAEVGTEAFF
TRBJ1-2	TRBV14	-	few	TGTGCCAGCAACCCAGATATTAACTATGGCTACACCTTC	CASNPDINYGYTF
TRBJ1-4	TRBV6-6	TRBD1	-	TGTGCCAGCACGAAACAGGGGCCGAGTAATGAAAAACTGTTTTTT	CASTKQGPSNEKLFF
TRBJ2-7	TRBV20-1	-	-	TGCAGTGCTAAACCCTCCGGGACATACTACGAGCAGTACTTC	CSAKPSGTYYEQYF
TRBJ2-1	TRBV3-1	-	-	TGTGCCAGCAGCCAAGATAGCAGGGGGGACAATGAGCAGTGCTTC	CASSQDSRGDNEQCF
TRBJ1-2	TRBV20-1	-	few	TGCAGTGCTAGACCCTCCGGGCCTAGGAGCGGCTACACCTTC	CSARPSGPRSGYTF
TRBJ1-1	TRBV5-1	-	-	TGCGCCAGCAGCCCTGACCCTTTTTTGGGGGGGGCTTTCTTT	CASSPDPFLGGAFF
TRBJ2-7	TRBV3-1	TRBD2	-	TGTGCCAGCAGCCAAGGAGGACTAGTTCCCGAGCAGTACTTC	CASSQGGLVPEQYF
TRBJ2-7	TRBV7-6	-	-	TGTGCCAGCAGCAAAACCGCTGTGGGGAGACGGCACGAGCAGTACTTC	CASSKTAVGRRHEQYF
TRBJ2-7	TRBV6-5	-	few	TGTGCCAGCAGTCGCTACCCTACCTATCGAACCGAGCAGTACTTC	CASSRYPTYRTEQYF
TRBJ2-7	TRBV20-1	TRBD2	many	TGCAGTGCCTCGGGTCTAGCGGGAGTATCGCAGTACTTC	CSASGLAGVSQYF
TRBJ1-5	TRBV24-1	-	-	TGTGCCACCAGTGATTCTTCAGATAGCAATCAGCCCCAGCATTTT	CATSDSSDSNQPQHF
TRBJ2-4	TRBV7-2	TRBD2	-	TGTACCGGCAGCTTTACAGCGGGGGGTACCAAAAACATTCAGTACTTC	CTGSFTAGGTKNIQYF
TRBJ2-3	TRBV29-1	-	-	TGCAGCGCCACCCGGGACACGGGCACAGATACGCAGTATTTT	CSATRDTGTDTQYF
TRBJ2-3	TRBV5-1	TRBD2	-	TGCGCCAGCAGCTTGGTCAGCGGGGGGGCCGCGGATACGCAGTATTTT	CASSLVSGGAADTQYF
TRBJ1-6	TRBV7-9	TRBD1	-	TGTGCCAGCAGCTCATTGGGACAGGGGATTGGTTCCTATAATTCACCCCTCCACTTT	CASSSLGQGIGSYNSPLHF
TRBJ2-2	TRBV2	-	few	TGTGCCAGCAGTGTGCGTGGACACACGAACACCGGGGAGCTGTTTTTT	CASSVRGHTNTGELFF